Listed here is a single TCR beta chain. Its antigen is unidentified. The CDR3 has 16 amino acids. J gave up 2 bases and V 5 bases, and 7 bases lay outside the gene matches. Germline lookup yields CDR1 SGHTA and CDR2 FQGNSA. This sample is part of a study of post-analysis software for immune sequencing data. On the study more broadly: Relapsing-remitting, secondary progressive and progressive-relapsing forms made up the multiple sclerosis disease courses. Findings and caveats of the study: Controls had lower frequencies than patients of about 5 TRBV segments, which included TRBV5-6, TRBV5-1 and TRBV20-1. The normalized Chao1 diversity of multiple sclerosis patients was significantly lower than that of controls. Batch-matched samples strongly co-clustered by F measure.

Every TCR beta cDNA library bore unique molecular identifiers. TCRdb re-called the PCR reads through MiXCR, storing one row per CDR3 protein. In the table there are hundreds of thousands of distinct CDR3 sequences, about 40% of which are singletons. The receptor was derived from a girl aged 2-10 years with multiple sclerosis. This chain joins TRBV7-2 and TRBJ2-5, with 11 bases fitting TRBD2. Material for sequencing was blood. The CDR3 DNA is TGTGCCAGCAGCATCGGACTAGCGGGCCCACAAGAGACCCAGTACTTC. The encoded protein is CASSIGLAGPQETQYF.